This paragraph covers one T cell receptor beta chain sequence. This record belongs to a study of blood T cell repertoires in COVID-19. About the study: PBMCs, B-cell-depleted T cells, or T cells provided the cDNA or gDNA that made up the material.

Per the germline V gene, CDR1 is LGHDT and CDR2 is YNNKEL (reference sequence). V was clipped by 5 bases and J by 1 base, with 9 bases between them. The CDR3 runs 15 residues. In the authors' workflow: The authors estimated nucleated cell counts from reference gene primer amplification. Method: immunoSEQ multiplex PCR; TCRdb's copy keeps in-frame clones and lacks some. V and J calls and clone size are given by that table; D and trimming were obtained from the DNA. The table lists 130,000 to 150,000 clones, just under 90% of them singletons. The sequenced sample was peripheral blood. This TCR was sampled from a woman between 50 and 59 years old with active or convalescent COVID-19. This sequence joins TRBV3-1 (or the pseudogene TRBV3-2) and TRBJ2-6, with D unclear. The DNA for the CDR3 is TGTGCCAGCAGCATACGCCAGTCTGGGGCCAACGTCCTGACTTTC. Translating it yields CASSIRQSGANVLTF.